This is a list of T cell receptor beta chains from one sample in a study of OX40 agonist ivuxolimab in advanced cancers. TCRdb keeps only in-frame clones here, not all; method: immunoSEQ multiplex PCR. The data hold about 53,000 clones, with approximately 91% observed a single time. The source was CD4+ or CD8+ T cells sorted from blood, collected in a trial of the OX40 agonist ivuxolimab. The receptor set was obtained from an adult with an advanced solid tumor such as melanoma, head and neck, liver or kidney cancer. Each CDR3 is given with its conserved first and last residue. Fields, in order: clone size, V gene, J gene, D gene, CDR3 protein, CDR3 DNA. The D gene is left open where the match is weak. Only part of the rows carry a size: once, few, many, or a class if the clone is expanded.

.	TRBV7-2	TRBJ1-5	.	CASSITRAQPQHF	TGTGCCAGCAGCATAACTAGGGCCCAGCCCCAGCATTTT
.	TRBV7-8	TRBJ1-4	.	CASSIQNEKLFF	TGTGCCAGCAGCATCCAAAATGAAAAACTGTTTTTT
.	TRBV29-1	TRBJ2-5	.	CSVEGSWPLRETQYF	TGCAGCGTTGAAGGTTCGTGGCCCCTCAGGGAGACCCAGTACTTC
.	TRBV9	TRBJ2-5	TRBD2	CASSARTSSSREQETQYF	TGTGCCAGCAGCGCCCGGACTAGCTCCTCCCGAGAACAAGAGACCCAGTACTTC
.	TRBV6-1	TRBJ2-7	TRBD2	CAAILDAGVGEQYF	TGTGCAGCCATCCTAGATGCGGGAGTGGGAGAGCAGTACTTC
.	TRBV6-5	TRBJ2-7	.	CASTSDYEQYF	TGTGCCAGCACTTCGGACTACGAGCAGTACTTC
.	TRBV2	TRBJ2-2	.	CASSRDTNTGELFF	TGTGCCAGCAGCCGGGACACGAACACCGGGGAGCTGTTTTTT
.	TRBV6-1	TRBJ2-7	.	CASRHPAYEQYF	TGTGCCTCCAGACACCCAGCCTACGAGCAGTACTTC
once	TRBV5-4	TRBJ1-2	.	CASSRGDLGNYGYTF	TGTGCCAGCAGCCGCGGGGACCTCGGGAACTATGGCTACACCTTC
once	TRBV11-2	TRBJ1-2	.	CASSSGRGYGYTF	TGTGCCAGCAGCTCAGGGAGAGGGTATGGCTACACCTTC
.	TRBV6-4	TRBJ1-1	.	CASSVSRGTEAFF	TGTGCCAGCAGTGTATCGAGGGGCACTGAAGCTTTCTTT
.	TRBV7-3	TRBJ2-5	.	CASSPQGGQETQYF	TGTGCCAGCAGTCCCCAGGGGGGCCAAGAGACCCAGTACTTC
.	TRBV7-3	TRBJ2-3	TRBD1	CASSRGQGMNTDTQYF	TGTGCCAGCAGCCGGGGACAGGGGATGAACACAGATACGCAGTATTTT
.	TRBV5-1	TRBJ2-1	TRBD2	CASSLGLSGGWDEQFF	TGCGCCAGCAGCTTGGGATTGTCGGGAGGGTGGGATGAGCAGTTCTTC
.	TRBV9	TRBJ2-2	TRBD2	CASSGGGLAVGTGELFF	TGTGCCAGCAGCGGGGGAGGACTAGCGGTGGGGACCGGGGAGCTGTTTTTT
.	TRBV21-1	TRBJ2-7	.	CATTGGFGQYF	TGTGCCACCACAGGAGGGTTTGGGCAGTACTTC
once	TRBV6-6	TRBJ2-7	TRBD1	CASRPGGGYEQYF	TGTGCCAGCAGACCAGGGGGCGGTTACGAGCAGTACTTC